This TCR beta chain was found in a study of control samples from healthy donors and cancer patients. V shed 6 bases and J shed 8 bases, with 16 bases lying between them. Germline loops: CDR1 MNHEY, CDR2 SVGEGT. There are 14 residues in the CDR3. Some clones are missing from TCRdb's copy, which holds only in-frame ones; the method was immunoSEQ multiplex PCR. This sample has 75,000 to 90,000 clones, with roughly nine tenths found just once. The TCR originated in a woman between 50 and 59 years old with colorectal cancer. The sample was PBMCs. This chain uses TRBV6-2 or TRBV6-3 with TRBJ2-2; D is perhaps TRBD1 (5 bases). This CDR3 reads CASSLKGISGELFF. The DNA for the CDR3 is TGTGCCAGCAGCTTAAAGGGGATTTCGGGGGAGCTGTTTTTT.